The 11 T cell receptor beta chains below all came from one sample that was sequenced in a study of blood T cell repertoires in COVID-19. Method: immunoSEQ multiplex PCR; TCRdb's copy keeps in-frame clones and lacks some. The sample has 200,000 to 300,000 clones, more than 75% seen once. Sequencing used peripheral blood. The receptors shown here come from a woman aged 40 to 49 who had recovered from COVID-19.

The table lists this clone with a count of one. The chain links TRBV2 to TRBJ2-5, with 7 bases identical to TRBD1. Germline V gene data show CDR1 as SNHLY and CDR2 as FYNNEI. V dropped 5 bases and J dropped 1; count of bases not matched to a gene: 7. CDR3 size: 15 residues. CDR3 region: CASSSQPGGQETQYF. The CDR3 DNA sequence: TGTGCCAGCAGTTCACAACCAGGGGGCCAAGAGACCCAGTACTTC. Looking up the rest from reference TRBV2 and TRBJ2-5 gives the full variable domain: EPEVTQTPSHQVTQMGQEVILRCVPISNHLYFYWYRQILGQKVEFLVSFYNNEISEKSEIFDDQFSVERPDGSNFTLKIRSTKLEDSAMYFCASSSQPGGQETQYFGPGTRLLVL.

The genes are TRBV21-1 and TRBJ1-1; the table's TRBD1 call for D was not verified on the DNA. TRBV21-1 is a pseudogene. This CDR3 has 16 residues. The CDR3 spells CASSATTGGRNTEAFF. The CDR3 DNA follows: TGTGCCAGCAGCGCAACCACAGGGGGCCGGAACACTGAAGCTTTCTTT.

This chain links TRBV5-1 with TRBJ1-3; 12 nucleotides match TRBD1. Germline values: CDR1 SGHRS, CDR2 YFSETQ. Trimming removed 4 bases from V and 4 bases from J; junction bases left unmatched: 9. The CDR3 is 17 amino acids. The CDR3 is CASSTAPGQGAGNTIYF. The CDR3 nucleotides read TGCGCCAGCAGCACCGCACCGGGACAGGGGGCGGGAAACACCATATATTTT.

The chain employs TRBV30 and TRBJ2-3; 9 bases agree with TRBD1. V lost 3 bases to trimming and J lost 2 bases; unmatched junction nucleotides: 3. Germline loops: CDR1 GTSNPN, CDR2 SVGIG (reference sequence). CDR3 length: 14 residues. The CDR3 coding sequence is TGTGCCTGGAGCTGGGACAGGGCCACAGATACGCAGTATTTT. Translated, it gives CAWSWDRATDTQYF.

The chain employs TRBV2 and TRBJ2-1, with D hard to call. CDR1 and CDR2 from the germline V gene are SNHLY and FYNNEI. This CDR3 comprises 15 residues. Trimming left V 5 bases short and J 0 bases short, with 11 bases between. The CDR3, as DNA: TGTGCCAGCAGTAGACTTTCGGGCTCCTACAATGAGCAGTTCTTC. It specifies CASSRLSGSYNEQFF.

The CDR3 DNA follows: TGTGCCAGCAGCCAAGATAGGCTAGCCCCCTGGGCCAACGTCCTGACTTTC. It yields the protein CASSQDRLAPWANVLTF. This chain joins TRBV3-1 (or the pseudogene TRBV3-2) and TRBJ2-6; possible D gene TRBD2, 5 bases. V was cut by 0 bases and J by 5 bases, with 14 bases left in between. This CDR3 comprises 17 residues. In germline, CDR1 is LGHDT, CDR2 YNNKEL (reference sequence).

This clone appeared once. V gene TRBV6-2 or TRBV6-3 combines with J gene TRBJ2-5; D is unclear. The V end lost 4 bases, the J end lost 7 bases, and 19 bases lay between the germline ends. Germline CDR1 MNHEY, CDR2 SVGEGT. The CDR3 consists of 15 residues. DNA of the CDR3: TGTGCCAGCAGTTTGGTAGCTGTATCTAGAGGGACCCAGTACTTC. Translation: CASSLVAVSRGTQYF.

CDR3 region: CASSKGTGVGAYEQYF. Here the CDR3 DNA reads TGTGCCAGCAGCAAAGGGACAGGGGTGGGGGCCTACGAGCAGTACTTC. V and J are TRBV21-1 and TRBJ2-7; the D segment call TRBD1 is taken from the table without a DNA check. TRBV21-1 is reported as a pseudogene. This CDR3 has 16 residues.

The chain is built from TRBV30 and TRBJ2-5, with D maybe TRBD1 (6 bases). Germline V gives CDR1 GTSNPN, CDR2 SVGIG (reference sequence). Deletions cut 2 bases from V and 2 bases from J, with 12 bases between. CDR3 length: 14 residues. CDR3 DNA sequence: TGTGCCTGGAGTCCCCGGACAGCGCAAGAGACCCAGTACTTC. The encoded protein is CAWSPRTAQETQYF.

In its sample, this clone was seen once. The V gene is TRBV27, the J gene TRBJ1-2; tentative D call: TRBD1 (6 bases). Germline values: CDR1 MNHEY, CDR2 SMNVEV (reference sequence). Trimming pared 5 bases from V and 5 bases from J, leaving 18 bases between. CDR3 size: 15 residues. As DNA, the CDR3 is TGTGCCAGCAGTCGACAGGTGAACCCACCGTATGGCTACACCTTC. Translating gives CASSRQVNPPYGYTF.

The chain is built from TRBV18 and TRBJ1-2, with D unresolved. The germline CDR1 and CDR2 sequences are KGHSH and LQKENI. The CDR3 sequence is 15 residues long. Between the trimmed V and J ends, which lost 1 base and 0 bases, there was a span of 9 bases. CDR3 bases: TGTGCCAGCTCACCACTGGCAGATCCTAACTATGGCTACACCTTC. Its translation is CASSPLADPNYGYTF.